This TCR beta chain appears in the sequencing data of a study of T cell responses to AZD1222 COVID-19 vaccine. Overall study context: Both about-4-week and about-12-week second-dose recipients were combined. Study conclusions and caveats: Regions 160-218 and 743-854 dominated among vaccine-associated CD4 TCRs spanning spike.

CDR3 size: 18 residues. Germline assignment: CDR1 LNHDA and CDR2 SQIVND (reference sequence). J gave up 0 bases and V 3 bases, and 10 bases lay outside the gene matches. TCRdb keeps only in-frame clones here, not all; method: immunoSEQ multiplex PCR. In the table there are approximately 110,000 clones, approximately 86% of which are singletons. In the case of this clone: As yet, its antigen is unknown.

The clonotype originates from an adult in good health. The V call is TRBV19, the J call TRBJ2-1; the match to TRBD1 covers 8 bases. The material was peripheral blood, obtained on day 0 of AZD1222 vaccination. The CDR3 DNA reads as TGTGCCAGTAGTATGAGTCTCAGGGGGCCTGGCTCCTACAATGAGCAGTTCTTC. It codes for CASSMSLRGPGSYNEQFF.